The clone carrying this T cell receptor (beta chain) showed up just a few times. Documented time point: pre-sensitization, week 0. Sample treatment: therapeutic diphenylcyclopropenone sensitization with weekly scalp DPC. Extraction yielded total RNA from whole blood (unfractionated). In germline, CDR1 is SGHRS, CDR2 YFSETQ. Trimming removed 3 bases from V and 2 bases from J, with 11 bases in between. This CDR3 region has 14 residues. These data come from a study of human T cells and chemical hapten exposure. Study background: Weekly diphenylcyclopropenone doses were given to patients' scalps across the approximately 25-week study.

TCRdb ran MiXCR on the RACE reads and lists one entry per CDR3 protein. The table lists some 330,000 distinct CDR3 sequences, 5.5% of them singletons, with about 7.7% in the top ten. V gene TRBV5-1 combines with J gene TRBJ2-5; D remains unclear. Sample: whole blood, taken in connection with sensitization to the hapten diphenylcyclopropenone (DPC). The sequence came from a woman aged 18-30 years with alopecia areata. Some clones in this sample may be carry-over from other donors' samples. The CDR3 loop is CASSSLDSQETQYF. The CDR3 nucleotides read TGCGCCAGCAGCTCGCTCGACTCTCAAGAGACCCAGTACTTC.